The rows below give T cell receptor beta chains drawn from one sample of a study of radiotherapy plus CTLA-4 blockade in lung cancer. Some clones are missing from TCRdb's copy, which holds only in-frame ones; the method was immunoSEQ multiplex PCR. Of 35,000 to 40,000 clones listed, 80% to 90% are singletons. Sequenced material: peripheral blood, taken from a patient treated with radiotherapy plus ipilimumab. The receptor set was obtained from a human donor with non-small cell lung cancer whose response to radiotherapy plus ipilimumab could not be evaluated. Both conserved end residues are part of each CDR3. D genes are given only for firm matches. The size of a clone is reported for some rows only, either as once, few or many, or as a class for expanded clones.

v_call	clone_size	d_call	j_call	cdr3_nt	cdr3_aa
TRBV25-1	.	.	TRBJ2-7	TGTGCCGCCCAGGTGAGGGACTCCTACGAGCAGTACTTC	CAAQVRDSYEQYF
TRBV4-1	.	.	TRBJ2-7	TGCGCCAGCAGCCAAGGCCGAGGCAGGGGTTCAGTGGAGCAGTACTTC	CASSQGRGRGSVEQYF
TRBV7-8	.	.	TRBJ2-2	TGTGCCAGCAGCTTAGTAGGCGGAATTCCAACCGGGGAGCTGTTTTTT	CASSLVGGIPTGELFF
TRBV28	.	TRBD2	TRBJ2-7	TGTGCCAGCAGGCCGCCGGGACTAGCGGGTTCCTACGAGCAGTACTTC	CASRPPGLAGSYEQYF
TRBV6-1	once	.	TRBJ2-4	TGTGCCAGCAGTGAAGCGCGGCGGATGGCCAAAAACATTCAGTACTTC	CASSEARRMAKNIQYF
TRBV5-1	.	TRBD2	TRBJ2-7	TGCGCCAGCAGCCCCGGCGGGGGCGAGCAGTACTTC	CASSPGGGEQYF
TRBV6-1	.	TRBD2	TRBJ2-7	TGTGCCAGCAGTGGGGGAACAGCGGGAGCCGCCTGGTACGAGCAGTACTTC	CASSGGTAGAAWYEQYF
TRBV7-9	.	TRBD2	TRBJ2-5	TGTGCCAGCAGCTTAGGGGCTAGCGGCCAAGAGACCCAGTACTTC	CASSLGASGQETQYF
TRBV5-4	.	.	TRBJ1-1	TGTGCCAGCAGCTTTCAGGGTTTAACTGAAGCTTTCTTT	CASSFQGLTEAFF
TRBV9	.	.	TRBJ2-3	TGTGCCAGCAGCGGGGGACATCCAGATACGCAGTATTTT	CASSGGHPDTQYF
TRBV28	.	TRBD2	TRBJ2-5	TGTGCCAGCAGCCCTCCCCTACTAGCGGGGGCTGAGACCCAGTACTTC	CASSPPLLAGAETQYF
TRBV21-1	few	.	TRBJ2-3	TGTGCCAGCAGCACTGCGTACAGGGCAGATACGCAGTATTTT	CASSTAYRADTQYF
TRBV29-1	.	TRBD1	TRBJ2-6	TGCAGCGTTGCCCGGGACAGGGGGAGCTCTGGGGCCAACGTCCTGACTTTC	CSVARDRGSSGANVLTF
TRBV5-1	.	.	TRBJ1-1	TGCGCCAGCAGCTTGTGGCCAGGCACTGAAGCTTTCTTT	CASSLWPGTEAFF
TRBV5-6	.	.	TRBJ2-1	TGTGCCAGCCTCTCCTACAATGAGCAGTTCTTC	CASLSYNEQFF
TRBV28	few	.	TRBJ2-7	TGTGCCAGCCGATCTGGGGCGGGAAGGGTCGAGCAGTACTTC	CASRSGAGRVEQYF
TRBV7-6	.	TRBD2	TRBJ2-2	TGTGCCAGCAGACCTAGCGGGGGGACAAGGGAGCTGTTTTTT	CASRPSGGTRELFF
TRBV28	.	TRBD1	TRBJ1-5	TGTGCCAGCCAATATCCCGGGACAGGTGAGAAGCCCCAGCATTTT	CASQYPGTGEKPQHF
TRBV6-5	once	TRBD2	TRBJ2-7	TGTGCCAGCAGTTACTCTCTAGCGGGGAGCTCCTACGAGCAGTACTTC	CASSYSLAGSSYEQYF
TRBV6-5	few	TRBD1	TRBJ1-1	TGTGCCAGCAGAGACTGGACAGGAGCTTTCTTT	CASRDWTGAFF
TRBV10-1	once	.	TRBJ2-3	TGCGCCAGCACCCCGAGGATAACAGATACGCAGTATTTT	CASTPRITDTQYF
TRBV2	.	TRBD1	TRBJ2-3	TGTGCCAGCAGAGGACAGGGCCTGCGTGGGGATACGCAGTATTTT	CASRGQGLRGDTQYF
TRBV11-2	.	.	TRBJ2-7	TGTGCCAGCAGCTTAATAGGGACTGCGACCTACGAGCAGTACTTC	CASSLIGTATYEQYF
TRBV6-5	.	TRBD2	TRBJ2-1	TGTGCCAGCAGTTACGGGGACGGGGGGAATGAGCAGTTCTTC	CASSYGDGGNEQFF
TRBV28	.	.	TRBJ1-5	TGTGCCAGCAGTTTGCAGGCAAATCAGCCCCAGCATTTT	CASSLQANQPQHF
TRBV7-9	.	TRBD1	TRBJ2-1	TGTGCCAGCAGCTTAAGGACAGGGGGCGTCGGGTACAATGAGCAGTTCTTC	CASSLRTGGVGYNEQFF
TRBV28	.	.	TRBJ1-3	TGTGCCATAACCGGGTCCTCTGGAAACACCATATATTTT	CAITGSSGNTIYF
TRBV4-1	few	.	TRBJ2-7	TGCGCCAGCAGCCATCGACTCGCATATCGAGACGAGCAGTACTTC	CASSHRLAYRDEQYF
TRBV5-1	.	.	TRBJ1-6	TGCGCCAGCAGCTTGGCGGCGGCGAATTCACCCCTCCACTTT	CASSLAAANSPLHF
TRBV19	.	TRBD1	TRBJ1-2	TGTGCCAGTAGTATTCGACAGGGAAGCGGCTACACCTTC	CASSIRQGSGYTF
TRBV5-6	.	TRBD1	TRBJ2-1	TGTGCCAGCAGCCTTTCCGGGACAGGGGTTCGGGAGCAGTTCTTC	CASSLSGTGVREQFF
TRBV5-1	.	.	TRBJ2-7	TGCGCCAGCAAAAATCGGGACTTTTTGGACGAGCAGTACTTC	CASKNRDFLDEQYF
TRBV29-1	.	.	TRBJ2-5	TGCAGCGTTCGTGGACAGACCTACGTGCAGTACTTC	CSVRGQTYVQYF
TRBV19	.	TRBD2	TRBJ2-1	TGTGCCAGTAGTCCCCTGGGTAGCGGGGGTACCTACAATGAGCAGTTCTTC	CASSPLGSGGTYNEQFF
TRBV19	once	TRBD2	TRBJ2-1	TGTGCCACCTCATCCAACGGACTAGCGGGATATGAGCAGTTCTTC	CATSSNGLAGYEQFF
TRBV28	once	.	TRBJ1-2	TGTGCCACTACCTTTGGCGGGGGCTACACCTTC	CATTFGGGYTF
TRBV9	.	TRBD1	TRBJ1-4	TGTGCCAGCAGCCCGGGGACAGGGCTAGGTGAAAAACTGTTTTTT	CASSPGTGLGEKLFF
TRBV7-9	.	.	TRBJ2-7	TGTGCCAGCAGAATAGAGGGAATCCACGAGCAGTACTTC	CASRIEGIHEQYF
TRBV6-1	.	TRBD1	TRBJ2-7	TGTGCCAGCAGTGCCCACCCCGGGACAGGGGGAGTTGAGCAGTACTTC	CASSAHPGTGGVEQYF
TRBV18	.	TRBD2	TRBJ2-1	TGTGCCAGCTCACCACCGGCGGGGGCCTACAATGAGCAGTTCTTC	CASSPPAGAYNEQFF
TRBV6-5	.	.	TRBJ2-6	TGTGCCAGCAGTTATGGGAGCTCTGGGGCCAACGTCCTGACTTTC	CASSYGSSGANVLTF
TRBV6-1	.	TRBD1	TRBJ1-2	TGTGCCAGCAGTGAGGGGACAGTTCGGTATGGCTACACCTTC	CASSEGTVRYGYTF
TRBV2	.	.	TRBJ2-4	TGTGCCATCTCTGCGGAGGACATTCAGTACTTC	CAISAEDIQYF
TRBV19	once	TRBD2	TRBJ2-5	TGTGCCAGTAGTATTCAGGGACTAGCTGAGACCCAGTACTTC	CASSIQGLAETQYF
TRBV6-1	few	.	TRBJ1-2	TGTGCCAGCAGAAATCTCGAGTATGGCTACACCTTC	CASRNLEYGYTF
TRBV5-4	.	TRBD1	TRBJ1-5	TGTGCCAGCAGCAGACAGGGGAGCAATCAGCCCCAGCATTTT	CASSRQGSNQPQHF
TRBV10-3	once	.	TRBJ2-1	TGTGCCATCAGTGAGGAGGTCTCGTCGAAGGTCTTC	CAISEEVSSKVF
TRBV27	once	TRBD2	TRBJ2-2	TGTGCCAGCAGTTTAGCCGGGACTAGCGGGGGTTCCACCGGGGAGCTGTTTTTT	CASSLAGTSGGSTGELFF
TRBV27	.	.	TRBJ2-3	TGTGCCAGCAGTTTCGGGGTTCCTGATACGCAGTATTTT	CASSFGVPDTQYF
TRBV2	once	TRBD2	TRBJ2-2	TGTGCCAGCAGTGGGAGCGGGGGGGCCGTGACCGGGGAGCTGTTTTTT	CASSGSGGAVTGELFF
TRBV27	.	.	TRBJ1-2	TGTGCCAGCAGCCCTGTCAGGGGCGGCTATGGCTACACCTTC	CASSPVRGGYGYTF
TRBV5-4	.	.	TRBJ2-1	TGTGCCAGCGGGCTCAAAGGTGGCTCCTACAATGAGCAGTTCTTC	CASGLKGGSYNEQFF
TRBV7-2	once	.	TRBJ2-7	TGTGCCAGCAGCCGGGGAGGCTACGAGCAGTACTTC	CASSRGGYEQYF
TRBV28	.	TRBD1	TRBJ1-2	TGTGCCAGCAGTTCTGGAACAGGGGACAACTATGGCTACACCTTC	CASSSGTGDNYGYTF
TRBV29-1	.	.	TRBJ2-7	TGCAGCGTTGCCAGGCAGGAGGGCCACGAGCAGTACTTC	CSVARQEGHEQYF